This is a list of T cell receptor beta chains from one sample in a study of CD8 T cells in Susac syndrome. MiXCR, run by TCRdb on the immunoSEQ multiplex PCR reads, gives a single entry per CDR3 protein. Here the sample spans just under 95,000 distinct CDR3 sequences, roughly 94% being singletons. Sequenced material: CD4+ T cells from PBMCs. The origin of the receptors is a human donor with Susac syndrome. Each CDR3 is given with its conserved first and last residue. Fields, in order: J gene, D gene, clone size, V gene, CDR3 DNA, CDR3 protein. D genes are given only for firm matches. Clone size, where shown, is once, few, many, or a class for clones that have expanded.

>TRBJ1-2|-|-|TRBV20-1
TGCAGTGCTAGAGATGGAGAGCGCCCCTATGGCTACACCTTC
CSARDGERPYGYTF
>TRBJ2-3|TRBD2|-|TRBV5-1
TGCGCCAGCAGCTCTACTAGCGGGGGTCTCACAGATACGCAGTATTTT
CASSSTSGGLTDTQYF
>TRBJ2-7|-|-|TRBV20-1
TGCAGTGCTAGTGACAGAGCCTACGAGCAGTACTTC
CSASDRAYEQYF
>TRBJ2-5|-|-|TRBV28
TGTGCCAGCAGTGAGGTGTTGGAGACCCAGTACTTC
CASSEVLETQYF
>TRBJ1-2|-|-|TRBV29-1
TGCAGCGTAAGACTCAGTCTCTATGGCTACACCTTC
CSVRLSLYGYTF
>TRBJ2-6|-|-|TRBV5-1
TGCGCCAGCAGCTTGGAAGGGACATCCAGCTCTGGGGCCAACGTCCTGACTTTC
CASSLEGTSSSGANVLTF
>TRBJ1-5|-|-|TRBV19
TGTGCCAGTAGTAGCAGGACGGTCGGCAATCAGCCCCAGCATTTT
CASSSRTVGNQPQHF
>TRBJ1-2|-|-|TRBV29-1
TGCAGCGTTGGGACCACTGGCTACACCTTC
CSVGTTGYTF
>TRBJ2-3|-|-|TRBV7-9
TGTGCCAGCAGCCCGGGTCAGGACCCAGATACGCAGTATTTT
CASSPGQDPDTQYF
>TRBJ2-1|-|-|TRBV3-1
TGTGCCAGCAGCCCCGGAGAGCGGCAGTTCTTC
CASSPGERQFF
>TRBJ2-3|-|-|TRBV12-3/TRBV12-4
TGTGCCAGCAGTCTGGACGGATCTAGCACAGATACGCAGTATTTT
CASSLDGSSTDTQYF
>TRBJ1-4|-|-|TRBV6-1
TGTGCCAGCAGTGAAGACAGGGCAAGCGGCGAAAAACTGTTTTTT
CASSEDRASGEKLFF
>TRBJ2-7|TRBD2|-|TRBV7-8
TGTGCCAGCAGCTTACTAGCGGGGGAAATGACCTACGAGCAGTACTTC
CASSLLAGEMTYEQYF
>TRBJ2-7|TRBD1|once|TRBV18
TGTGCCAGCTCACCAATCGACAGGGGGAGCTCCTACGAGCAGTACTTC
CASSPIDRGSSYEQYF
>TRBJ2-1|TRBD2|-|TRBV20-1
TGCAGTGCTAGCTACCGTAGCGGGGGGGTCAATGAGCAGTTCTTC
CSASYRSGGVNEQFF